These T cell receptor beta chains were read from a single sample in a study of chemoradiotherapy in HPV16-positive cancers. Data came from immunoSEQ multiplex PCR; TCRdb stores just in-frame clones and leaves some out. The sample consists of about 2,000 clones, more than 80% of them appearing once. The sequencing used tumor tissue, collected from a patient who underwent chemoradiotherapy. The receptor source for this set is a human donor with HPV-associated anogenital cancer. Each CDR3 is given with its conserved first and last residue. A D gene is named only where the DNA matches it firmly. A clone size is listed for some rows: how often the clone was seen (once, few, many), or a class if it is expanded.

-	TRBJ1-1	-	TRBV18	TGTGCCAGCTCACCACGCGAACCGGGCCACTACATGAACACTGAAGCTTTCTTT	CASSPREPGHYMNTEAFF
-	TRBJ1-1	-	TRBV10-3	TGTGCCATCAGGAGCAGGGAGAACACTGAAGCTTTCTTT	CAIRSRENTEAFF
few	TRBJ2-7	-	TRBV19	TGTGCCAGTAGGCTGAGGGGGGGCTCCTACGAGCAGTACTTC	CASRLRGGSYEQYF
-	TRBJ2-1	TRBD2	TRBV11-3	TGTGCCAGCAGAACGGGGAGGGCTTCGGCTTACAATGAGCAGTTCTTC	CASRTGRASAYNEQFF
-	TRBJ2-5	-	TRBV30	TGTGCCTGGAGACCACCCTGGGAGACCCAGTACTTC	CAWRPPWETQYF
-	TRBJ1-2	-	TRBV7-9	TGTGCCAGCAGCACCGGACAGAGATATGGCTACACCTTC	CASSTGQRYGYTF
-	TRBJ2-1	TRBD2	TRBV11-3	TGTGCCAGCAGCTTAGATGAAGTTAGCGGGTACCACAATGAGCAGTTCTTC	CASSLDEVSGYHNEQFF
-	TRBJ1-3	-	TRBV11-3	TGTGCCAGCAGCTTACAGGGTTTTGGAAACACCATATATTTT	CASSLQGFGNTIYF
-	TRBJ1-5	-	TRBV27	TGTGCCAGCAGTTTATCGATAACGGGGAATCAGCCCCAGCATTTT	CASSLSITGNQPQHF
once	TRBJ1-3	-	TRBV19	TGTGCCAGTAGGGAACAGCACTCTGGAAACACCATATATTTT	CASREQHSGNTIYF
-	TRBJ2-3	-	TRBV6-5	TGTGCCAGCAGTTACCCCTACACAGATACGCAGTATTTT	CASSYPYTDTQYF
-	TRBJ1-2	-	TRBV11-3	TGTGCCAGCAGCTTAGGCCGGGGACAAGCTATGGGATACACCTTC	CASSLGRGQAMGYTF
once	TRBJ2-5	TRBD1	TRBV6-5	TGTGCCAGCAGTCCTACCTCAGGGGGCCCCCCGGCCCAGTACTTC	CASSPTSGGPPAQYF
-	TRBJ1-4	TRBD1	TRBV7-9	TGTGCCAGCAGCTTAGGGCAGGGGGCGGGTGAAAAACTGTTTTTT	CASSLGQGAGEKLFF
-	TRBJ2-1	-	TRBV5-4	TGTGCCAGCAGCCAAGGGGGAGCCATCTACAATGAGCAGTTCTTC	CASSQGGAIYNEQFF
once	TRBJ1-5	TRBD1	TRBV6-1	TGTGCCAGCAGTGAGAGGGACAGGGGATTCGATAGCAATCAGCCCCAGCATTTT	CASSERDRGFDSNQPQHF
-	TRBJ2-1	TRBD2	TRBV5-1	TGCGCCAGCAGCCCAATCCTGACTAGCGAGAACAATGAGCAGTTCTTC	CASSPILTSENNEQFF
-	TRBJ2-2	-	TRBV28	TGTGCCAGCACACTATTTGGGACCGGGGAGCTGTTTTTT	CASTLFGTGELFF
once	TRBJ1-2	-	TRBV7-8	TGTGCCAGCAGCTCAGGGCCCGAGTATGGCTACACCTTC	CASSSGPEYGYTF
-	TRBJ1-1	-	TRBV7-3	TGTGCCAGCAGTTCTCGGGCAGGCGGAGATACTGAAGCTTTCTTT	CASSSRAGGDTEAFF
-	TRBJ1-5	TRBD1	TRBV4-2	TGTGCCAGCAGCTCGACAGGGCCCAATCAGCCCCAGCATTTT	CASSSTGPNQPQHF
-	TRBJ2-3	-	TRBV21-1	TGTGCCAGCAGCAAGATTCGGACAGACGCTAGCACAGATACGCAGTATTTT	CASSKIRTDASTDTQYF
-	TRBJ2-1	-	TRBV29-1	TGCAGCGTTGCGGGGACGAGCTCCTACAATGAGCAGTTCTTC	CSVAGTSSYNEQFF
-	TRBJ2-5	-	TRBV7-9	TGTGCCAGCAGCCCCCGAGGGGGGGACCAAGAGACCCAGTACTTC	CASSPRGGDQETQYF